A single sample gave rise to the 5 T cell receptor beta chains below, sequenced in a study of CD8+CD57+ T cells in acquired aplastic anemia. The template for TCR beta VDJ and CDR3 sequence profiling was genomic DNA. Using its own MiXCR run on the reads, TCRdb lists one record per CDR3 protein. The sample records over 200,000 distinct CDR3 sequences, around 60% being singletons. The sequencing sample was made of sorted CD4+, CD8+, or CD8+CD57+ T cells (not recorded which) from PBMCs. These receptors originate from a human donor in good health.

In regard to this clonotype: In this CDR3 the conserved last residue, phenylalanine or tryptophan, is missing, so a read error is likely. The V call is TRBV29-1, the J call TRBJ2-7; no firm D call. With 8 bases removed from V and 1 base from J, the gap between germline ends came to 12 bases. The CDR3 consists of 12 residues. Germline CDR1 SQVTM, CDR2 ANQGSEA. CDR3 sequence reads: CSSYAQSYEQYL. DNA of the CDR3: TGCAGCAGTTACGCACAGTCCTACGAGCAGTACCTC.

The chain employs TRBV10-3 and TRBJ1-2, with 9 bases matching TRBD1. Germline V gene sequence: CDR1 ENHRY, CDR2 SYGVKD. The CDR3 runs 14 residues. The V and J ends lost 4 bases and 4 bases, in that order; junction bases with no gene match: 4. The CDR3 spells CAISGTGATYGYTF. As DNA, the CDR3 is TGTGCCATCAGTGGGACAGGGGCCACCTATGGCTACACCTTC.

The V and J genes are TRBV7-6 and TRBJ2-7; weak D call: TRBD2 (6 bases). V was clipped by 3 bases and J by 6 bases, with 18 bases between them. The CDR3 spans 15 residues. The germline V gene has CDR1 SGHVS and CDR2 FNYEAQ. Here the CDR3 reads CASSLGHGTRGEQYF. The CDR3 bases are TGTGCCAGCAGCTTGGGCCATGGAACGCGGGGCGAGCAGTACTTC.

In the case of this clonotype: A much larger clone lies one base from this, so it may be a read error. The gene calls are TRBV12-3 or TRBV12-4 and TRBJ1-4; no definite D call. The CDR3 contains 11 residues. The CDR3: CASSLNEELFF. The DNA for the CDR3 is TGTGCCAGCAGTTTAAATGAAGAACTGTTTTTT.

The chain has TRBV5-1 and TRBJ2-7; no reliable D call. Germline V gene data show CDR1 as SGHRS and CDR2 as YFSETQ. V was pared by 4 bases and J by 2 bases, with 13 bases between. The CDR3 spans 14 residues. This chain's CDR3 is CASSPPRHTYEQYF. CDR3 nucleotide sequence: TGCGCCAGCAGCCCCCCACGCCACACCTACGAGCAGTACTTC.